Following are 5 T cell receptor beta chains from one sample sequenced in a study of blood T cell repertoires in COVID-19. TCRdb's table, derived via immunoSEQ multiplex PCR, lists solely in-frame clones and lacks some. Seen here are 39,000 or so clones, about four fifths observed once, and the top ten hold 30% to 45%. Sequencing was carried out using peripheral blood. Receptors originate from a man aged 35 to 55 with active or convalescent COVID-19.

The chain recombines TRBV5-1 with TRBJ2-5, with 11 bases lining up with TRBD2. J was trimmed by 5 bases and V by 1 base; bases with no gene match: 4. Germline loops: CDR1 SGHRS, CDR2 YFSETQ. The CDR3 runs 15 residues. The CDR3, as DNA: TGCGCCAGCAGCTTGACGTCTAGCGGGAGGGAGACCCAGTACTTC. Protein sequence: CASSLTSSGRETQYF.

The chain links TRBV9 to TRBJ1-3, with 8 bases matching TRBD1. The CDR3 is 16 residues long. V lost 3 bases, J lost 0 bases, and 5 bases stayed unmatched. From germline, CDR1 is SGDLS and CDR2 YYNGEE. Written as DNA, the CDR3 is TGTGCCAGCAGCGCTAGGACAGGGCTCTCTGGAAACACCATATATTTT. Protein product: CASSARTGLSGNTIYF.

V usage is TRBV19 and J usage is TRBJ2-1, with unresolved D. Germline-derived CDR1 and CDR2 are LNHDA and SQIVND (reference sequence). The CDR3 covers 12 residues. V gave up 5 bases and J gave up 6 bases, with 8 bases separating them. The chain's CDR3 is CASSPSGNEQFF. CDR3 nucleotides: TGTGCCAGTAGTCCTTCGGGCAATGAGCAGTTCTTC.

In regard to this clone: The conserved final phenylalanine or tryptophan is absent from the CDR3, which likely points to a read error. Because the CDR3's place on the DNA is in doubt, the DNA is left out and the CDR3 is given as listed by TCRdb. V is TRBV5-6 and J is TRBJ1-1. Germline CDR1 and CDR2: SGHDT and YYEEEE. With termini counted, the CDR3 has 13 amino acids. CDR3 loop: CASSSPAGAVYIY.

This chain joins TRBV5-4 and TRBJ1-4; D not resolved. Germline V gives CDR1 SGHNT, CDR2 YYREEE (reference sequence). V lost 1 base and J 5 bases, leaving 12 bases between the germline ends. CDR3 length: 15 amino acids. The CDR3 loop reads CASSLFGVENEKLFF. As DNA, the CDR3 is TGTGCCAGCAGCTTGTTCGGGGTTGAAAATGAAAAACTGTTTTTT.